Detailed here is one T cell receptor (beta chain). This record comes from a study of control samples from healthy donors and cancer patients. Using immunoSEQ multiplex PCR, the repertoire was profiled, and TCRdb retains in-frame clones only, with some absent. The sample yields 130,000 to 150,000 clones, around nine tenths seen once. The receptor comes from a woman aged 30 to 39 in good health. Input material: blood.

CDR3 region: CASSEELAGVLKAGELFF. DNA for the CDR3: TGTGCCAGCTCGGAGGAACTAGCGGGAGTGCTGAAGGCCGGGGAGCTGTTTTTT. The J gene is TRBJ2-2, the V gene TRBV18; TRBD2 aligns across 11 bases. Germline V gives CDR1 KGHSH, CDR2 LQKENI. The trim removed 6 bases at V and 6 bases at J, leaving 15 bases unmatched. The CDR3 is made up of 18 amino acids.